The 9 T cell receptor beta chains reported below all come from one sample, sequenced in a study of response to subunit inactivated influenza vaccine. TCRdb itself ran the RT-PCR reads through MiXCR, one entry per CDR3 protein. The sample has under 800,000 distinct CDR3 sequences; around 13% are singletons. The sequencing here drew on PBMCs from blood, taken about 14 days before vaccination. Receptors originate from a man over 45 who received an inactivated influenza vaccine.

This clonotype came up many times. The chain joins TRBV28 to TRBJ2-1; D tentatively fits TRBD1 or TRBD2 (5 bases each). The germline CDR1 and CDR2 sequences are MDHEN and SYDVKM. CDR3 length: 13 residues. V shed 3 bases and J shed 10 bases, with 13 bases lying between them. Here the CDR3 reads CASSFWGKGEQFF. The CDR3 coding sequence is TGTGCCAGCAGTTTCTGGGGGAAAGGGGAGCAGTTCTTC.

This clonotype was counted only a few times. The chain employs TRBV11-2 and TRBJ2-7; TRBD1 agrees at 11 bases. Germline V gene sequence: CDR1 SGHAT, CDR2 FQNNGV. The CDR3 runs to 14 residues. The J segment lost 6 bases and the V segment lost 4 bases, leaving 5 bases of the junction unmatched. The CDR3 spells CASSSGQGASEQYF. In DNA, the CDR3 is TGTGCCAGCAGCTCCGGACAGGGGGCCTCCGAGCAGTACTTC.

This rearrangement joins TRBV6-1 to TRBJ2-7; no reliable D call. V shed 7 bases and J shed 3 bases, with 16 bases lying between them. CDR1 and CDR2 (germline): MNHNS, SASEGT. CDR3 length equals 14 residues. The CDR3 region has the DNA TGTGCCAGCACGCCGAGTATGGTCAACTACGAGCAGTACTTC. Translated: CASTPSMVNYEQYF.

The chain joins TRBV3-1 to TRBJ2-7; D not resolved. Germline assignment: CDR1 LGHDT and CDR2 YNNKEL (reference sequence). The CDR3 length is 13 residues. V was clipped by 0 bases and J by 6 bases, with 9 bases between them. The CDR3 bases are TGTGCCAGCAGCCAAGATACAACTGCCGAGCAGTACTTC. Its protein product is CASSQDTTAEQYF.

This clonotype was counted a few times. The gene calls are TRBV7-2 and TRBJ1-6; no firm D call. The CDR3 totals 15 residues. Germline V gene sequence: CDR1 SGHTA, CDR2 FQGNSA. The germline V and J ends were trimmed by 3 bases and 6 bases, with 12 bases remaining between them. CDR3: CASSFALALNSPLHF. In nucleotides, the CDR3 is TGTGCCAGCAGCTTTGCACTGGCTCTTAATTCACCCCTCCACTTT.

The sample holds a few counts of this clonotype. This chain links TRBV20-1 with TRBJ1-6; 9 bases map to TRBD1. Germline assignment: CDR1 DFQATT and CDR2 SNEGSKA (reference sequence). With V trimmed by 6 bases and J by 3 bases, 0 bases remained unmatched. This CDR3 has 13 amino acids. DNA for the CDR3: TGCAGTGCGGGACAGGGCTATAATTCACCCCTCCACTTT. This sequence encodes CSAGQGYNSPLHF.

This clonotype was recorded at least ten times. The V call is TRBV5-1, the J call TRBJ2-1, with D possibly matching TRBD1 (5 bases). CDR3 length: 14 amino acids. CDR1 SGHRS and CDR2 YFSETQ come from the germline V gene. V lost 4 bases and J 9 bases, leaving 17 bases between the germline ends. The CDR3 is CASSPTAGQPEQFF. The CDR3 nucleotides read TGCGCCAGCAGCCCCACTGCCGGACAACCTGAGCAGTTCTTC.

This clonotype was detected a few times. V gene TRBV4-2 combines with J gene TRBJ2-7; D remains unclear. Germline CDR1 is LGHNA and CDR2 is YNFKEQ. The CDR3 runs 12 residues. V lost 3 bases and J lost 6, with 9 bases in between. The CDR3 spells CASSHQPLEQYF. The CDR3 region has the DNA TGTGCCAGCAGCCATCAACCCCTCGAGCAGTACTTC.

The J gene is TRBJ2-2, the V gene TRBV20-1; TRBD1 might be the D (6 bases). V lost 2 bases and J 0 bases, leaving 16 bases between the germline ends. This CDR3 comprises 17 residues. The germline V gene encodes CDR1 DFQATT and CDR2 SNEGSKA (reference sequence). The CDR3 is CSARRTGKVSNTGELFF. The CDR3, as DNA: TGCAGTGCTAGACGCACAGGGAAGGTTTCGAACACCGGGGAGCTGTTTTTT.